One and the same sample provided the 11 T cell receptor beta chains below, sequenced in a study of T cell repertoires in cytomegalovirus infection. TCRdb itself ran the reads through MiXCR, one entry per CDR3 protein. The sample includes roughly 76,000 distinct CDR3 sequences, 3.7% of them seen just once. Sequenced sample: PBMCs. These receptors all come from a human donor in good health (CMV status not recorded). Some clones in this sample may be carry-over from other donors' samples.

There are a few counts of this clonotype. J is TRBJ1-3 and V is TRBV30, with D perhaps TRBD1 (5 bases). This CDR3 has 14 amino acids. CDR1 GTSNPN and CDR2 SVGIG come from the germline V gene (reference sequence). Deletions cut 2 bases from V and 0 bases from J, with 8 bases between. Written as DNA, the CDR3 is TGTGCCTGGAGTAGGGGCCTCTCTGGAAACACCATATATTTT. Its translation: CAWSRGLSGNTIYF. The variable domain in full, completed from reference TRBV30 and TRBJ1-3, reads SQTIHQWPATLVQPVGSPLSLECTVEGTSNPNLYWYRQAAGRGLQLLFYSVGIGQISSEVPQNLSASRPQDRQFILSSKKLLLSDSGFYLCAWSRGLSGNTIYFGEGSWLTVV.

This clonotype was recorded at least ten times. CDR3: CAWSPIYEQYF. The CDR3 DNA is TGTGCCTGGAGTCCGATCTACGAGCAGTACTTC. The rearrangement uses TRBV30 and TRBJ2-7; D unresolved. Deletions cut 2 bases from V and 3 bases from J, with 5 bases between. The CDR3 loop spans 11 amino acids. Germline V gives CDR1 GTSNPN, CDR2 SVGIG (reference sequence).

In this sample, this clonotype turned up many times. The chain carries TRBV13 and TRBJ2-7; TRBD1 agrees at 8 bases. Losses at the gene ends were 5 bases for V and 2 bases for J; bases not matched to a gene: 5. This CDR3 region has 14 residues. Germline V CDR1 and CDR2: PRHDT, FYEKMQ (reference sequence). CDR3 sequence: CASSPRTGPYEQYF. CDR3 coding DNA: TGTGCCAGCAGCCCACGGACAGGGCCCTACGAGCAGTACTTC.

This clonotype was seen many times. The chain uses TRBV6-8 and TRBJ2-5; 10 bases align to TRBD2. The germline CDR1 and CDR2 sequences are MNHGY and SAAAGT. J lost 3 bases, V lost 0 bases, and 4 bases had no gene match. This CDR3 contains 16 residues. CDR3 nucleotides: TGTGCCAGCAGTTACTCCAGCGGGGGGGTGGAAGAGACCCAGTACTTC. Protein sequence: CASSYSSGGVEETQYF.

This clonotype has ten or more counts. V usage is TRBV28 and J usage is TRBJ1-4, with D possibly TRBD1 on 5 matching bases. The CDR3 covers 14 residues. Trimming left V 2 bases short and J 4 bases short, with 8 bases between. CDR1 and CDR2 from the germline V gene are MDHEN and SYDVKM. The CDR3 is CASSLQGINEKLFF. The CDR3 region has the DNA TGTGCCAGCAGTTTACAGGGTATTAATGAAAAACTGTTTTTT.

In its sample, this clonotype was seen many times. V and J are TRBV20-1 and TRBJ2-5; the D gene is possibly TRBD2 (6 bases). The V and J ends lost 6 bases and 5 bases respectively, with 19 bases between them. CDR1 and CDR2 (germline): DFQATT, SNEGSKA (reference sequence). The CDR3 is 14 amino acids. The DNA of the CDR3 is TGCAGTGCCACAAAGGTGTCGGGAGTGGAGACCCAGTACTTC. Translation gives CSATKVSGVETQYF.

Ten or more counts support this clonotype. One junction end does not reproduce the germline sequence, and a read error may be involved. The chain links TRBV11-2 to TRBJ2-7; either TRBD1 or TRBD2 may fit D (5 bases each). Germline V gene lookup returns CDR1 SGHAT and CDR2 FQNNGV. There are 15 residues in the CDR3. The CDR3 here is CASSLVPGTSYEQYF. In DNA, the CDR3 is TGTGCCAGCAGTTTAGTCCCAGGGACCTCCTACGAGCAGTACTTC.

This clonotype came up many times. The V and J genes are TRBV6-5 and TRBJ1-1; no reliable D call. The length of the CDR3 is 14 residues. Germline V lookup: CDR1 MNHEY, CDR2 SVGAGI. V lost 0 bases to trimming and J lost 5 bases, with 10 bases between them. The CDR3 sequence: CASSYSSVGTEAFF. As DNA, the CDR3 is TGTGCCAGCAGTTACTCGTCCGTGGGTACTGAAGCTTTCTTT.

This clonotype was recorded many times. DNA for the CDR3: TGCAGTGCTAGGGACATATCCCGCGAGCAGTACTTC. This codes for CSARDISREQYF. The J gene is TRBJ2-7, the V gene TRBV20-1, with a weak D call TRBD1 (5 bases). V was cut by 3 bases and J by 6 bases, with 12 bases left in between. The CDR3 runs 12 residues. Germline lookup yields CDR1 DFQATT and CDR2 SNEGSKA (reference sequence).

V gene TRBV18 combines with J gene TRBJ2-5; D call uncertain. This CDR3 spans 13 amino acids. V lost 2 bases to trimming and J lost 8 bases, with 12 bases between them. Germline loops: CDR1 KGHSH, CDR2 LQKENI. The CDR3 DNA is TGTGCCAGCTCACCAGCTCGAAGAAGCACCCAGTACTTC. Protein: CASSPARRSTQYF. Supplemented by reference TRBV18 and TRBJ2-5, the full variable domain reads NAGVMQNPRHLVRRRGQEARLRCSPMKGHSHVYWYRQLPEEGLKFMVYLQKENIIDESGMPKERFSAEFPKEGPSILRIQQVVRGDSAAYFCASSPARRSTQYFGPGTRLLVL.

This clonotype was seen many times. The chain couples TRBV15 to TRBJ1-4; no reliable D call. Germline values: CDR1 LNHNV, CDR2 YYDKDF (reference sequence). With 6 bases removed from V and 0 bases from J, the gap between germline ends came to 11 bases. The CDR3 covers 15 residues. This CDR3 reads CATRKKAATNEKLFF. The CDR3 DNA sequence: TGTGCCACCAGAAAGAAAGCAGCAACTAATGAAAAACTGTTTTTT.